This TCR beta chain was profiled in a study of blood T cell repertoires in COVID-19. Germline lookup yields CDR1 MNHEY and CDR2 SMNVEV (reference sequence). CDR3 size: 13 residues. The V and J ends lost 6 bases and 4 bases respectively, with 12 bases between them. Seattle participants joined during active infection and were tracked over time. Clones were sequenced by immunoSEQ multiplex PCR, and TCRdb holds only the in-frame ones, with some missing. Of about 130,000 clones listed, roughly 83% were seen once; the top ten hold roughly 4.9%. The sequence came from a woman aged 70-85 years with COVID-19, enrolled during active disease. Material for sequencing was peripheral blood. J is TRBJ1-1 and V is TRBV27, with D unclear. The CDR3 loop is CASRWREGTEAFF. The CDR3 DNA follows: TGTGCCAGCAGGTGGCGGGAGGGCACTGAAGCTTTCTTT.